This T cell receptor beta chain is drawn from a study of T-cell reconstitution after alpha-beta-depleted transplantation in children. This clonotype was seen many times. What it binds is unknown. Whole-study findings and limits: Surviving recipient T cells and intrathymic progenitors accounted for some patients' high TCRbeta diversity at day 60. At one year after transplant, newly produced T cells mostly accounted for T-cell counts and diversity. Several hundred expanded graft clones reportedly gave rise to the alpha-beta T cells present about two months after transplant.

Preparation of the TCRbeta library used unique molecular identifiers. Each CDR3 protein gets one entry after TCRdb re-called the PCR reads with MiXCR. The sample carries 450,000 to 600,000 distinct CDR3 sequences, about 10% recorded once. Sequencing used PBMCs, obtained before TCRalphabeta/CD19-depleted stem cell transplant. The sequence derives from a child aged 2-9 years with inherited bone marrow failure, due to receive a stem cell transplant.

The CDR3 DNA is TGTGCCAGCAGCCTGGGTCCGTATCAGCCCCAGCATTTT. Translating it yields CASSLGPYQPQHF. The V gene is TRBV12-3 or TRBV12-4, the J gene TRBJ1-5; unclear D gene. The CDR3 has 13 amino acids. Trimming removed 6 bases at V and 5 bases at J, with 11 bases between.